The rows below give T cell receptor beta chains drawn from one sample of a study of cytomegalovirus exposure and HLA in healthy donors. Clones were sequenced by immunoSEQ multiplex PCR, and TCRdb holds only the in-frame ones, with some missing. The table shows approximately 150,000 clones, with around 73% occurring only once. The sequenced sample consisted of PBMCs. The receptors originated from a woman between 18 and 29 years old in good health and CMV-seropositive. Both conserved end residues are part of each CDR3. Each record gives: clone size, V gene, D gene, J gene, CDR3 protein, CDR3 DNA. The D gene is left open where the match is weak. Not every row has a clone size; where given, it reads once, few, many or a size class.

.	TRBV4-2	TRBD2	TRBJ2-7	CASSQQAGPYEQYF	TGTGCCAGCAGCCAGCAAGCGGGACCCTACGAGCAGTACTTC
.	TRBV29-1	.	TRBJ1-2	CSVPGNYGYTF	TGCAGCGTTCCAGGGAACTATGGCTACACCTTC
.	TRBV18	TRBD2	TRBJ2-4	CASSPSGGGTNIQYF	TGTGCCAGCTCACCCAGCGGGGGGGGAACAAACATTCAGTACTTC
.	TRBV7-9	.	TRBJ2-7	CASRQGGTSYEQYF	TGTGCCAGCAGACAGGGTGGGACCTCCTACGAGCAGTACTTC
.	TRBV9	.	TRBJ1-2	CASSARGDGGEGYTF	TGTGCCAGCAGCGCCCGAGGGGACGGCGGGGAGGGCTACACCTTC
.	TRBV5-1	.	TRBJ1-2	CASGQWGDYGYTF	TGCGCCAGCGGCCAGTGGGGGGACTATGGCTACACCTTC
.	TRBV6-1	TRBD1	TRBJ1-2	CASSEVGQGLANYGYTF	TGTGCCAGCAGTGAAGTGGGACAGGGGTTAGCTAACTATGGCTACACCTTC
few	TRBV4-2	TRBD2	TRBJ2-1	CASSQDGGGAGNEQFF	TGTGCCAGCAGCCAAGACGGCGGGGGGGCAGGGAATGAGCAGTTCTTC
.	TRBV7-9	.	TRBJ1-5	CASSPGGAGNQPQHF	TGTGCCAGCAGCCCCGGCGGTGCGGGCAATCAGCCCCAGCATTTT
few	TRBV9	TRBD2	TRBJ2-3	CASSGLAGGDTQYF	TGTGCCAGCAGCGGATTAGCGGGGGGCGATACGCAGTATTTT
once	TRBV7-2	.	TRBJ2-2	CASSRRGGGLNTGELFF	TGTGCCAGCAGTCGACGTGGAGGGGGCCTGAACACCGGGGAGCTGTTTTTT
.	TRBV10-3	TRBD1	TRBJ1-1	CAISELQGGDTEAFF	TGTGCCATCAGTGAGCTGCAGGGGGGTGACACTGAAGCTTTCTTT
few	TRBV7-2	.	TRBJ1-1	CASSLGAGITEAFF	TGTGCCAGCAGCTTAGGTGCAGGGATCACTGAAGCTTTCTTT
.	TRBV5-1	TRBD1	TRBJ2-2	CASFQTPGTGGTGELFF	TGCGCCAGCTTCCAAACCCCCGGGACAGGGGGGACCGGGGAGCTGTTTTTT
.	TRBV2	.	TRBJ2-7	CASSELATGSSYEQYF	TGTGCCAGCAGTGAGTTAGCGACAGGTAGCTCCTACGAGCAGTACTTC
.	TRBV27	TRBD2	TRBJ2-2	CASSFLEAGGIDTGELFF	TGTGCCAGCAGCTTTTTAGAAGCGGGGGGAATCGACACCGGGGAGCTGTTTTTT
.	TRBV7-2	TRBD1	TRBJ1-6	CASSYSRDRSSPLHF	TGTGCCAGCAGCTACTCCCGGGACAGGTCTTCACCCCTCCACTTT
.	TRBV7-2	.	TRBJ1-1	CASSLAGREVTEAFF	TGTGCCAGCAGCTTAGCGGGGCGGGAAGTCACTGAAGCTTTCTTT
.	TRBV30	.	TRBJ2-5	CAWSEDTTQETQYF	TGTGCCTGGAGTGAGGACACAACTCAAGAGACCCAGTACTTC
.	TRBV7-2	TRBD2	TRBJ2-1	CVSSRGLAGAGEQFF	TGTGTCAGCAGCCGGGGACTAGCGGGGGCCGGGGAGCAGTTCTTC
few	TRBV5-4	TRBD2	TRBJ2-1	CASSPRLALDEQFF	TGTGCCAGCAGCCCTCGACTAGCTTTAGATGAGCAGTTCTTC
.	TRBV4-2	TRBD1	TRBJ1-5	CASSQVGQGGSQPQHF	TGTGCCAGCAGCCAAGTGGGACAGGGAGGAAGTCAGCCCCAGCATTTT
.	TRBV9	TRBD2	TRBJ2-3	CASSHSLVERGGTDTQYF	TGTGCCAGCAGCCATTCCTTAGTCGAGCGGGGGGGTACAGATACGCAGTATTTT
.	TRBV4-1	TRBD2	TRBJ2-7	CASSVPGLAVGEQYF	TGCGCCAGCAGTGTACCGGGACTAGCGGTGGGCGAGCAGTACTTC
few	TRBV5-1	.	TRBJ1-3	CASSLGQGRNTIYF	TGCGCCAGCAGCTTAGGTCAGGGGAGAAACACCATATATTTT